This T cell receptor (beta chain) was identified during a study of CD8 T cells in Susac syndrome. It was treatment-naive patients with stable or active relapsing-remitting disease who made up the multiple sclerosis controls. Negative isolation was used for CD8+ and CD4+ T cells, and FACS enrichment was applied to TEMRA cells. The CDR3 is made up of 13 amino acids. The V gene end was trimmed by 5 bases and the J gene end by 6 bases; junction bases not matched to a gene: 5. Germline V gene sequence: CDR1 LGHNA, CDR2 YSLEER. This clonotype was counted a single time. Its antigen is unknown. Random-hexamer reverse transcription was applied to about 0.45 to 1 ug RNA. Multiplex PCR with immunoSEQ amplified the TCR beta CDR3 across 54 Vbeta and 13 Jbeta. TCRdb ran MiXCR on the immunoSEQ multiplex PCR reads and lists one entry per CDR3 protein. The sample has 150,000 to 200,000 distinct CDR3 sequences; 94% are singletons.

Study findings and constraints: The study admitted that it had a relatively small number of individuals in its TCR sequencing and HLA analysis.

The V call is TRBV4-3, the J call TRBJ1-1; 8 nucleotides match TRBD1. The sequenced material came from CD4+ T cells from PBMCs. The clonotype comes from a human donor with multiple sclerosis. The CDR3 DNA sequence: TGCGCCAGCAGCTCACAGGGGGGGGCTGAAGCTTTCTTT. Its translation is CASSSQGGAEAFF.